This section outlines one T cell receptor (beta chain) sequence together with its context. The sample is drawn from a study of blood T cell repertoires in COVID-19. About the study: The samples span acute and convalescent COVID-19 from the United States, Italy and Spain. T cells, B-cell-depleted T cells, or PBMCs provided the cDNA or gDNA that served as material.

Per the original methods: By means of reference gene primer amplification, nucleated cell counts were estimated. Clones were read by immunoSEQ multiplex PCR, and TCRdb kept only the in-frame ones, dropping some. Clone size and the V and J calls come from that table; the DNA yielded D and trimming. The profile shows approximately 69,000 clones, 90% of them singletons. Germline V gene data show CDR1 as SGHNT and CDR2 as YYREEE (reference sequence). The CDR3 sequence is 15 residues long. The V and J ends lost 0 bases and 4 bases, in that order; junction bases with no gene match: 4. Material for sequencing was peripheral blood. This TCR came from a man aged 45-65 years with acute or convalescent COVID-19. This chain uses TRBV5-4 with TRBJ2-5, with TRBD2 matching over 9 bases. The CDR3 coding sequence is TGTGCCAGCAGCTTGGGCGGAGCGGGAGGAGAGACCCAGTACTTC. Its translation is CASSLGGAGGETQYF.